Listed below are T cell receptor beta chains from one sample, sequenced in a study of T cell responses to AZD1222 COVID-19 vaccine. This table comes from immunoSEQ multiplex PCR, and its TCRdb copy is limited to in-frame clones, with some not included. This repertoire shows over 110,000 clones, over 85% found once; its top ten account for 5% to 6.5%. Sequencing used peripheral blood, obtained on day 0 of AZD1222 vaccination. The receptor source for this set is an adult in good health. CDR3s include the opening cysteine and the closing phenylalanine or tryptophan. The order of the fields is D gene, clone size, V gene, J gene, CDR3 protein, CDR3 DNA. D genes are given only for firm matches. Size is stated for part of the rows, as once, few or many counts, or as a class when the clone is expanded.

NA	NA	TRBV15	TRBJ1-6	CATGGLRAYNSPLHF	TGTGCCACCGGCGGGCTCAGGGCCTATAATTCACCCCTCCACTTT
NA	NA	TRBV13	TRBJ1-6	CASSLEGASPLHF	TGTGCCAGCAGCTTAGAAGGGGCTTCACCCCTCCACTTT
TRBD1	NA	TRBV18	TRBJ1-5	CASSEQGAVGNPQHF	TGTGCCAGCTCAGAACAGGGGGCGGTTGGCAATCCCCAGCATTTT
TRBD2	NA	TRBV19	TRBJ2-1	CASELAGWSNEQFF	TGTGCCAGTGAACTAGCGGGTTGGAGCAATGAGCAGTTCTTC
NA	NA	TRBV6-2/TRBV6-3	TRBJ2-1	CASSYSRTGRAGEQFF	TGTGCCAGCAGTTACTCGAGAACGGGGCGTGCGGGGGAGCAGTTCTTC
NA	NA	TRBV13	TRBJ1-1	CASSSGFAGTEAFF	TGTGCCAGCAGCTCCGGTTTTGCGGGCACTGAAGCTTTCTTT
NA	NA	TRBV28	TRBJ2-4	CASSSSQRKNIQYF	TGTGCCAGCAGTTCCTCGCAGCGTAAAAACATTCAGTACTTC
TRBD2	NA	TRBV2	TRBJ2-7	CASTPTSGRVYEQYF	TGTGCCAGCACCCCCACTAGCGGGAGAGTCTACGAGCAGTACTTC
NA	NA	TRBV2	TRBJ2-7	CASKDSYEQYF	TGTGCCAGCAAAGACTCCTACGAGCAGTACTTC
TRBD2	NA	TRBV7-8	TRBJ2-6	CASSEGRLAGVSSGANVLTF	TGTGCCAGCAGCGAAGGTAGACTAGCGGGAGTAAGCTCTGGGGCCAACGTCCTGACTTTC
NA	NA	TRBV6-1	TRBJ2-2	CATTITGELFF	TGTGCCACGACGATCACCGGGGAGCTGTTTTTT
NA	NA	TRBV5-1	TRBJ2-7	CASSLTSGGVPYEQYF	TGCGCCAGCAGCTTGACCTCTGGAGGGGTTCCCTACGAGCAGTACTTC
NA	NA	TRBV2	TRBJ1-1	CASTDVRGAEAFF	TGTGCCAGCACGGACGTCCGGGGCGCGGAAGCTTTCTTT
NA	once	TRBV10-3	TRBJ1-1	CAISEFEEMNTEAFF	TGTGCCATCAGTGAGTTTGAGGAGATGAACACTGAAGCTTTCTTT
NA	NA	TRBV12-3/TRBV12-4	TRBJ1-1	CASSLAVEAFF	TGTGCCAGCAGTTTAGCTGTTGAAGCTTTCTTT
NA	NA	TRBV11-2	TRBJ2-7	CASSLADSFREQYF	TGTGCCAGCAGCTTAGCAGATAGTTTCCGCGAGCAGTACTTC
TRBD2	NA	TRBV3-1/TRBV3-2	TRBJ2-2	CASSQDRTSGLTGELFF	TGTGCCAGCAGCCAAGATCGGACTAGCGGACTCACCGGGGAGCTGTTTTTT
TRBD2	NA	TRBV15	TRBJ2-7	CATSRPGLAGFYEQYF	TGTGCCACCAGCAGGCCGGGACTAGCGGGATTCTACGAGCAGTACTTC
NA	NA	TRBV11-3	TRBJ2-5	CASSLGGSGSAQETQYF	TGTGCCAGCAGCTTAGGAGGATCCGGGTCAGCACAAGAGACCCAGTACTTC
NA	NA	TRBV6-1	TRBJ2-7	CASSEGYEQYF	TGTGCCAGCAGTGAGGGTTACGAGCAGTACTTC
NA	NA	TRBV5-1	TRBJ2-1	CASSRAPGEDYEQFF	TGCGCCAGCAGCCGGGCCCCGGGAGAAGATTATGAGCAGTTCTTC
TRBD1	NA	TRBV5-6	TRBJ2-2	CASSEVGQSNTGELFF	TGTGCCAGCAGCGAGGTGGGACAGTCGAACACCGGGGAGCTGTTTTTT
NA	NA	TRBV19	TRBJ1-5	CASSITGEGESKPQHF	TGTGCCAGTAGTATTACTGGGGAAGGGGAATCAAAGCCCCAGCATTTT
TRBD1	NA	TRBV19	TRBJ1-3	CASSIDPGQGFSGNTIYF	TGTGCCAGTAGTATAGACCCGGGACAGGGTTTCTCTGGAAACACCATATATTTT
TRBD1	once	TRBV19	TRBJ1-4	CASSIGGTAYHTEKLFF	TGTGCCAGTAGTATTGGGGGGACAGCTTATCACACTGAAAAACTGTTTTTT
TRBD1	NA	TRBV29-1	TRBJ1-5	CSVGQGNQPQHF	TGCAGCGTGGGACAGGGCAATCAGCCCCAGCATTTT
TRBD1	NA	TRBV29-1	TRBJ1-2	CSAKRQGLDGYTF	TGCAGCGCCAAGAGACAGGGCCTTGATGGCTACACCTTC
NA	few	TRBV14	TRBJ1-1	CASSQVPGSESLRNTEAFF	TGTGCCAGCAGCCAAGTGCCGGGATCCGAAAGCTTACGGAACACTGAAGCTTTCTTT
TRBD1	few	TRBV28	TRBJ2-1	CASSSTGGTYNEQFF	TGTGCCAGCAGTTCGACAGGGGGAACCTACAATGAGCAGTTCTTC
NA	NA	TRBV4-3	TRBJ2-2	CASSQDHGTHTGELFF	TGCGCCAGCAGCCAAGATCACGGGACGCACACCGGGGAGCTGTTTTTT
NA	NA	TRBV15	TRBJ2-1	CATSREEGSSYNEQFF	TGTGCCACCAGCAGAGAAGAGGGGAGCTCCTACAATGAGCAGTTCTTC